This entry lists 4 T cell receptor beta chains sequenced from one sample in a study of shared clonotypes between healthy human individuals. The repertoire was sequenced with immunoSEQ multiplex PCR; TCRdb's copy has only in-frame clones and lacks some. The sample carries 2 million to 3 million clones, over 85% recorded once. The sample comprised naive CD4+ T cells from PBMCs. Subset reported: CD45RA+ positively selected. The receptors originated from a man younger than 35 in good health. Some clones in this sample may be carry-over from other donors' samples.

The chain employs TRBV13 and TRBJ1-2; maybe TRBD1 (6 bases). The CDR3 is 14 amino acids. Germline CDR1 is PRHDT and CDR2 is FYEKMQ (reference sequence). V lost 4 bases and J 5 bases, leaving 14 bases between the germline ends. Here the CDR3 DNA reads TGTGCCAGCAGCTCCTCGAGGAGGGGGTATGGCTACACCTTC. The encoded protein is CASSSSRRGYGYTF.

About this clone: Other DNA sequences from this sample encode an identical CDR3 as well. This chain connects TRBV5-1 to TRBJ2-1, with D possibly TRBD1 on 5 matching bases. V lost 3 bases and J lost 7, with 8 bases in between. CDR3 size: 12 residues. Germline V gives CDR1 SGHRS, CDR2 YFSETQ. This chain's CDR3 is CASSSPGNEQFF. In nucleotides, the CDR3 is TGCGCCAGCAGCTCCCCAGGGAATGAGCAGTTCTTC.

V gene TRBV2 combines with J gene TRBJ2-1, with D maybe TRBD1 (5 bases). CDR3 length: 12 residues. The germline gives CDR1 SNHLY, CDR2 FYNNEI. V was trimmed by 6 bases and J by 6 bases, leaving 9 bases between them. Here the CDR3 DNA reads TGTGCCAGCAGGGCCCAGGGCAATGAGCAGTTCTTC. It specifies CASRAQGNEQFF.

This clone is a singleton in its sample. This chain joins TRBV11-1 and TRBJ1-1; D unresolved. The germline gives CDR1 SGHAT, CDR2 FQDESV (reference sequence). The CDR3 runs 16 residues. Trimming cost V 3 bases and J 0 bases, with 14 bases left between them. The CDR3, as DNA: TGTGCCAGCAGCTTCTTGGAAGGCACCTTGAACACTGAAGCTTTCTTT. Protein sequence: CASSFLEGTLNTEAFF.